This T cell receptor beta chain is drawn from a study of response to subunit inactivated influenza vaccine. This clonotype was detected a few times. MiXCR, applied by TCRdb to the RT-PCR reads, yields one record per CDR3 protein. The sample lists roughly 520,000 distinct CDR3 sequences, roughly 25% seen once, with under 2.5% in the top ten. Looked up from germline, CDR1 is ENHRY and CDR2 is SYGVKD. The CDR3 contains 16 residues. V lost 4 bases and J lost 1; bases outside the gene matches: 4. The chain has TRBV10-3 and TRBJ1-1, with 12 bases matching TRBD1. This clonotype originated in a middle-aged man who received an inactivated influenza vaccine. The sequenced sample was CD4+ T cells sorted from PBMCs, obtained roughly 5 days after vaccination. CDR3 sequence reads: CAISVRDRGPNTEAFF. The CDR3 DNA follows: TGTGCCATCAGTGTCCGGGACAGGGGGCCGAACACTGAAGCTTTCTTT.